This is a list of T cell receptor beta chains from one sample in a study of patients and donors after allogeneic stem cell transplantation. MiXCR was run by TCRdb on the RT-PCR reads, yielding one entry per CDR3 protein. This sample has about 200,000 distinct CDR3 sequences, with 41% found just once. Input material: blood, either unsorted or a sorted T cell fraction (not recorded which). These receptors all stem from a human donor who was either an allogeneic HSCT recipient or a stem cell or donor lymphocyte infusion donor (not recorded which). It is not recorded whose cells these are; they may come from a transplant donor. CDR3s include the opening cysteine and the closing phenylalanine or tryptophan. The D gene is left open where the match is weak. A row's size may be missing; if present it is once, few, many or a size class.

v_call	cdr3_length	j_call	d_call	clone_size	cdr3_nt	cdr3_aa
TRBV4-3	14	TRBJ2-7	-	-	TGCGCCAGCAGCCAAGCGTCCGGGTACAACGAGCAGTACTTC	CASSQASGYNEQYF
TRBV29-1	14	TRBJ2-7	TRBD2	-	TGCAGCGTAGATACTAGCGGGAGGGCCTCTGAGCAGTACTTC	CSVDTSGRASEQYF
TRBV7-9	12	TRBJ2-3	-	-	TGTGCCAGCACAGGTGGGACAGATACGCAGTATTTT	CASTGGTDTQYF
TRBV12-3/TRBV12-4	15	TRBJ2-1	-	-	TGTGCCAGCAGTTTGACGGGAGTACAATGCGATGAGCAGTTCTTC	CASSLTGVQCDEQFF
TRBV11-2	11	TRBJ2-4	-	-	TGTGCCAGCAGCTTAGAGGACATTCAGTACTTC	CASSLEDIQYF
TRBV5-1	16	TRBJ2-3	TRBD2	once	TGCGCCAGCAGCTTCGGACTAGCGGGAGAATGGGATACGCAGTATTTT	CASSFGLAGEWDTQYF
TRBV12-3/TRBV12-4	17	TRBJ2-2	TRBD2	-	TGTGCCAGCAGTTTTCCGCTAGCGGGAGTTAGCACCGGGGAGCTGTTTTTT	CASSFPLAGVSTGELFF
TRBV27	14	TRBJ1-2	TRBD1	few	TGTGCCAGCAGTTTGGGGGGACAGAGCTATGGCTACACCTTC	CASSLGGQSYGYTF
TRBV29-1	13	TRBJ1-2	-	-	TGCAGCGCCCACGGACACCCTTTCTATGGCTACACCTTC	CSAHGHPFYGYTF
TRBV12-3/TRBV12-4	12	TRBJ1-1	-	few	TGTGCCAGCGCGGAGGGTAACACTGAAGCTTTCTTT	CASAEGNTEAFF
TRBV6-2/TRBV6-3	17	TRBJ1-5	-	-	TGTGCCAGCAGGAGCGGACGGGGGGCACGTTCCAATCAGCCCCAGCATTTT	CASRSGRGARSNQPQHF
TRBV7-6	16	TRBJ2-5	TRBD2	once	TGTGCCAGCAGCTTATCCACGACTAGCGGGATGGAGACCCAGTACTTC	CASSLSTTSGMETQYF
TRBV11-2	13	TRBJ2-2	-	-	TGTGCCAGCAGCCTGACCGGGGTCGGGGAGCTGTTTTTT	CASSLTGVGELFF